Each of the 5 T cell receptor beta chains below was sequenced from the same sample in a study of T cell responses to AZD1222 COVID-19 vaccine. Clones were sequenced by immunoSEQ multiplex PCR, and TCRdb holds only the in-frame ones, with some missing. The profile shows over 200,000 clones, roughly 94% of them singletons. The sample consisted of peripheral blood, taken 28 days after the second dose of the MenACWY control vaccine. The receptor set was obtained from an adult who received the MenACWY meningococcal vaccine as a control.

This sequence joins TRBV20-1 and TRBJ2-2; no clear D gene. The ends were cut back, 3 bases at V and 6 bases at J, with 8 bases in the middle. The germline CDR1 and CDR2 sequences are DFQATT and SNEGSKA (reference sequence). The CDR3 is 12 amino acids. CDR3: CSASEVPGELFF. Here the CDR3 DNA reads TGCAGTGCTAGTGAAGTCCCCGGGGAGCTGTTTTTT.

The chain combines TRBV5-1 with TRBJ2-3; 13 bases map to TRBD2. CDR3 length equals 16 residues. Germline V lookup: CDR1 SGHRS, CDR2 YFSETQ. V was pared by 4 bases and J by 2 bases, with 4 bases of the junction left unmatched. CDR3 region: CASSGGTSGVTDTQYF. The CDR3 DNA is TGCGCCAGCAGCGGAGGGACTAGCGGGGTCACAGATACGCAGTATTTT.

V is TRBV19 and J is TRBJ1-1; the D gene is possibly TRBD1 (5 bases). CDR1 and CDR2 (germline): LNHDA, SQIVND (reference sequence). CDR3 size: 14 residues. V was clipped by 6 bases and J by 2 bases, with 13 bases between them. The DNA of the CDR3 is TGTGCCAGTAGATGGGGACGGGCAAACACTGAAGCTTTCTTT. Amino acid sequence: CASRWGRANTEAFF.

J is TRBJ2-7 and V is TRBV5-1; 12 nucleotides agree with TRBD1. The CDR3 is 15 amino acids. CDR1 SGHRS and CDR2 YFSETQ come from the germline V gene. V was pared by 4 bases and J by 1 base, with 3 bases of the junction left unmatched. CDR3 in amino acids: CASSPGQGASYEQYF. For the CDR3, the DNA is TGCGCCAGCAGCCCGGGACAGGGGGCTTCCTACGAGCAGTACTTC.

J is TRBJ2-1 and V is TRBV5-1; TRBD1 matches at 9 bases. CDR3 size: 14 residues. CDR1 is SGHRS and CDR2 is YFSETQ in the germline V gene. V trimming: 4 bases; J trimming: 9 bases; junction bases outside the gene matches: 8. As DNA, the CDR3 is TGCGCCAGCAGCCTCTCGACAGGGGGGAGTGAGCAGTTCTTC. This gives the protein CASSLSTGGSEQFF.